This TCR beta chain was retrieved from a study of response to subunit inactivated influenza vaccine. J gave up 4 bases and V 0 bases, and 9 bases lay outside the gene matches. Germline CDR1 and CDR2: DFQATT and SNEGSKA (reference sequence). The CDR3 has 16 residues. This clonotype has just a few counts. Its specificity is not known. Study-wide points: Few new T cells, the authors suggested, are recruited by each seasonal influenza vaccination.

TCRdb passed the RT-PCR reads through MiXCR, listing each CDR3 protein once. The sample includes 430,000 or so distinct CDR3 sequences, 11% of them seen just once. This TCR was sampled from a man aged 50 to 59 who received an inactivated influenza vaccine. The J gene is TRBJ2-7, the V gene TRBV20-1, with TRBD1 matching 10 bases. Material: PBMCs from blood, obtained about 40 days after vaccination. The CDR3 loop reads CSAREWPGTGVYEQYF. For the CDR3, the DNA is TGCAGTGCTAGAGAGTGGCCCGGGACAGGGGTTTACGAGCAGTACTTC.